This T cell receptor (beta chain) was identified during a study of beta chain features in type 1 diabetes (dated by TCRdb to 2016 to 2019). In terms of the full investigation: Mean age, gender distribution, total cell number and subset yield were not different between patients and healthy donors. The study compared TCRB repertoires of sorted circulating CD4+ T cell subsets between recently diagnosed type 1 diabetes patients and matched healthy donors. A total of 90 million to 120 million sorted cells were examined across all samples, and a strong correlation was observed between cell number per subset and RNA yield. Regulatory and stem cell-like memory subsets were isolated from only 8 patients and 8 healthy donors, whereas naive and central memory subsets came from all 30 or so donors. On the study overall, not on this receptor specifically: PCR may preferentially amplify shorter templates, but because patient and control samples were amplified and corrected together, any resulting skew would affect both groups equally. Fewer insertions and more nucleotide deletions at VDJ recombination sites were observed in patients with type 1 diabetes, implying thymic rearrangement abnormalities. Naive, central memory and regulatory TCRB repertoires appeared to be more similar among patients than among healthy donors. Because small numbers of individuals were included in the HLA sub-analyses, any influence of HLA type on TCRB rearrangement was left unresolved. Because cDNA was sequenced instead of genomic DNA, activated cells with high expression could be over-represented, although the groups did not differ in activation or CD3 levels. A moderate but significant shortening of TCRB CDR3 length was observed in type 1 diabetes patients in all four CD4+ subsets.

Each donor gave one peripheral blood draw, averaging roughly 100 mL, which was collected into heparinised tubes. A BD FACSAria II and a panel including CD45RO, CCR7, CD25, CD127, CD95 and CD27 were used to sort naive, central memory, regulatory and stem cell-like memory CD4+ T cells. Every sorted population had a purity above 95%. Right away, PBMCs were isolated by Lymphoprep density gradient centrifugation and were stained directly, with no culture step. So that batch effects would be minimized, each experiment stained and sorted samples in pairs, pairing one healthy donor with one patient. About this clone itself: Its specific antigen is unknown. The input lacks base qualities; no much larger clone sits a single base away.

The entire isolated RNA was reverse transcribed using the High Capacity cDNA Reverse Transcription Kit, and thus expressed TCRB transcripts were sequenced. Naive, central memory and regulatory T cell samples underwent deep immunoSEQ sequencing, averaging around 4 million total reads per sample. Sorted cells were lysed in RLT buffer, and RNA was extracted using DNase-treated RNeasy Micro or Mini kits according to cell number. To prevent cross-contamination, every cell subset was processed on its own, while patient and healthy donor samples were processed together. The immunoSEQ multiplex PCR was used to amplify TCRB sequences from cDNA, yielding 87-bp fragments that span the CDR3 region. Sequencing of the amplicons was done on the Illumina HiSeq platform. Regarding the original processing steps: Synthetic template baselines were used to correct PCR bias computationally, reads within Hamming distance 2 were collapsed, and singletons that could not be merged were discarded. By aligning reads against IMGT, V, D and J genes, CDR3 length, and insertions or deletions at six rearrangement sites were assigned. Within each subset, clonotype counts were normalized to sorted cell number, after which true diversity and Gini coefficients were computed with the tcR R package. The overlap coefficient, calculated on TCRB nucleotide sequences, was used to quantify repertoire sharing. As a proxy for the pre-selection repertoire, out-of-frame TCRB sequences from naive cells were analyzed. Drawn from immuneACCESS, this table holds only the in-frame rearrangements with V and J called that TCRdb kept. Clones are partly lost; checked studies trace under half to an unresolved V gene and leave the rest unexplained. That table supplies the V and J calls and clone size; D and trimming were determined from the DNA. The table for this sample lists just over 600,000 clones; around 15% of them were counted only once. Clones ranked in the top ten supply about 0.097% of the sample.

V loses 7 bases of germline sequence and J loses 3 bases, and the interval between the two ends is 16 bases. CDR1 and CDR2 are read off the germline V gene as MDHEN and SYDVKM. Reading from cysteine to phenylalanine, the CDR3 counts 15 amino acids. The only DNA kept is the CDR3, 45 bases in frame from the first base. Sequences were obtained from naive CD4+ T cells from blood. Per the publication, the cell subset or site label means: true naive CD4+ T cells. In this chain, TRBV28 is recombined with TRBJ1-5; D gene: possibly TRBD1, on 5 matching bases. The clonotype was recovered from a man aged 18 to 30 in good health. The CDR3 loop reads CASTDHKGHNQPQHF. Here is the DNA: TGTGCCAGCACCGACCATAAGGGGCACAATCAGCCCCAGCATTTT.